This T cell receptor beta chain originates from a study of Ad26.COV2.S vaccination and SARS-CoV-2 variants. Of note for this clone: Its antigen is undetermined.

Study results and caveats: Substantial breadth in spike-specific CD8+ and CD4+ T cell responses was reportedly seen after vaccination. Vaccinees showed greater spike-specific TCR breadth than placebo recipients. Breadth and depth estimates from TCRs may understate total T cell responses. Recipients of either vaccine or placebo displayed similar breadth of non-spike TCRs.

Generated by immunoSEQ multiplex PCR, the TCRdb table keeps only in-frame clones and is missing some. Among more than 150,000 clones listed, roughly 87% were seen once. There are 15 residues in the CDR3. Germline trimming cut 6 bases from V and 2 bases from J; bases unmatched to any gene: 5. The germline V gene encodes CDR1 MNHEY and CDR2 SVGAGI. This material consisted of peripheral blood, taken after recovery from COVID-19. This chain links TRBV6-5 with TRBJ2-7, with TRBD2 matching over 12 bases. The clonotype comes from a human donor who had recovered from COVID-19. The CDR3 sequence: CASSGTSGYPYEQYF. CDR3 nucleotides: TGTGCCAGCAGCGGGACTAGCGGGTACCCCTACGAGCAGTACTTC.